This T cell receptor beta chain was sequenced during a study of blood T cell repertoires in COVID-19. Study-wide background: T cells, B-cell-depleted T cells, or PBMCs supplied cDNA or gDNA.

With 5 bases removed from V and 4 bases from J, the gap between germline ends came to 12 bases. Germline V gives CDR1 SQVTM, CDR2 ANQGSEA. The CDR3 contains 12 residues. Study processing details: Cell counts per sample came from amplifying reference gene primers. Data came from immunoSEQ multiplex PCR; TCRdb stores just in-frame clones and leaves some out. The V and J calls and clone size were taken over from that table, and D and trimming were inferred from the DNA. The table records around 160,000 clones, approximately 86% of them present only once. Individuals in the exposed group had encountered a COVID-19 case within 2 weeks preceding study entry.

This sequence originates from a woman aged 40 to 50 who had been exposed to COVID-19. The sequencing sample was made of PBMCs or T cells enriched from blood (not recorded which). The J gene is TRBJ2-7, the V gene TRBV29-1; D is possibly TRBD1 (6 bases). The CDR3 nucleotides read TGCAGCGTTCAACGAGGGGGATACGAGCAGTACTTC. This sequence encodes CSVQRGGYEQYF.